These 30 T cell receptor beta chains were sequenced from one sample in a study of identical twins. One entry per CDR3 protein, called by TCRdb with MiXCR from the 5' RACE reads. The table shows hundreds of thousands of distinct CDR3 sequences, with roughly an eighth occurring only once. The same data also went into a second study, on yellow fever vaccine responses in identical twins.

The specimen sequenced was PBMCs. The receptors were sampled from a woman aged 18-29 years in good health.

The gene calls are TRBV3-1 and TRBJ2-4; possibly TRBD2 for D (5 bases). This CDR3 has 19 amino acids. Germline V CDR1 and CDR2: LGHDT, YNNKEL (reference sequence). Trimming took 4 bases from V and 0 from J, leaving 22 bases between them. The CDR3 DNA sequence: TGTGCCAGCAGCCCCCATAAAGGGAGCCCCACCTTAGCCAAAAACATTCAGTACTTC. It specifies CASSPHKGSPTLAKNIQYF.

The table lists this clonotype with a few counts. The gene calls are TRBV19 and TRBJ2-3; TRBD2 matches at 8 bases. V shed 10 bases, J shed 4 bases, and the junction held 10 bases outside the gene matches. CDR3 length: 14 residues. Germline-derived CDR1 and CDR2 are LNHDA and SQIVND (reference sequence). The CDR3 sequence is CATLSGSKADTQYF. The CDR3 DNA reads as TGTGCCACTTTAAGCGGGAGTAAAGCAGATACGCAGTATTTT.

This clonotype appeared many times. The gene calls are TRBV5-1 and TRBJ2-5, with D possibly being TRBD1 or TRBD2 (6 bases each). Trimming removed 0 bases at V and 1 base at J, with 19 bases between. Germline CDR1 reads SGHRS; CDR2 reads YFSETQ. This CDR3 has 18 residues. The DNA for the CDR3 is TGCGCCAGCAGCTTGGCGAACATCGGGGGCCCTTTCCAAGAGACCCAGTACTTC. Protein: CASSLANIGGPFQETQYF. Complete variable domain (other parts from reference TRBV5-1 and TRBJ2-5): KAGVTQTPRYLIKTRGQQVTLSCSPISGHRSVSWYQQTPGQGLQFLFEYFSETQRNKGNFPGRFSGRQFSNSRSEMNVSTLELGDSALYLCASSLANIGGPFQETQYFGPGTRLLVL.

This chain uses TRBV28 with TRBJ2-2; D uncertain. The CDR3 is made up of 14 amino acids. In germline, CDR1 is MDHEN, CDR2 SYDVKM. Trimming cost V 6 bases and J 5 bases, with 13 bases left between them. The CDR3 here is CASREAVRTGELFF. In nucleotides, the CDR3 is TGTGCCAGCAGGGAAGCAGTTCGGACCGGGGAGCTGTTTTTT.

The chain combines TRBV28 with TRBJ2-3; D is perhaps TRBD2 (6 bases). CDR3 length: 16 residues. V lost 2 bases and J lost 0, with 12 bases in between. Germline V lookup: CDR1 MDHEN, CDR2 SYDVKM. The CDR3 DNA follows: TGTGCCAGCAGTTTAAGGGCAGGGACTAGCACAGATACGCAGTATTTT. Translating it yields CASSLRAGTSTDTQYF.

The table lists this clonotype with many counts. CDR3 residues: CSAILPTEAFF. The CDR3 DNA follows: TGCAGTGCTATACTCCCCACTGAAGCTTTCTTT. This sequence joins TRBV20-1 and TRBJ1-1, with D hard to call. This CDR3 has 11 amino acids. The germline CDR1 and CDR2 sequences are DFQATT and SNEGSKA (reference sequence). The V and J ends lost 4 bases and 4 bases respectively, with 7 bases between them.

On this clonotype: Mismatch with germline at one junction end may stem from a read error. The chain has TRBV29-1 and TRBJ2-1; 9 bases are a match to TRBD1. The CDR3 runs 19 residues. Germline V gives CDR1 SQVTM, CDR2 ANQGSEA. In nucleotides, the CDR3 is TGCAGCGTCATACTCCGGGACAGGGTTGGGTTCTTCCGGGGCAATGGGCAGTTCTTC. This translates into CSVILRDRVGFFRGNGQFF.

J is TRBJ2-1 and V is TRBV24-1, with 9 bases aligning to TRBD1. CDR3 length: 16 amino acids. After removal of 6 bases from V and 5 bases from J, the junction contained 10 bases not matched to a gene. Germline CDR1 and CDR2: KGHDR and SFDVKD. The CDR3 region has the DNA TGTGCCACCAGTACCCGCGGGACAGGGTTGGACAATGAGCAGTTCTTC. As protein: CATSTRGTGLDNEQFF.

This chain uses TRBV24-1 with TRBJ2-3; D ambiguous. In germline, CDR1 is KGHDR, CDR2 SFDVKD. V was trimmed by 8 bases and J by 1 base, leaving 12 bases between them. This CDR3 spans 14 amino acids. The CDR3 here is CATMKSSRTDTQYF. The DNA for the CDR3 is TGTGCCACCATGAAGTCCTCTCGCACAGATACGCAGTATTTT.

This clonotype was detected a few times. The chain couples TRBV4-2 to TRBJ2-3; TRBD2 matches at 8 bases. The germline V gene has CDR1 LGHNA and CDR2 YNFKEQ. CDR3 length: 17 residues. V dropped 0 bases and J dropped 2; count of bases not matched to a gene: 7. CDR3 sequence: CASSQESSGKYTDTQYF. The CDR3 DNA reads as TGTGCCAGCAGCCAAGAGAGTAGCGGGAAATACACAGATACGCAGTATTTT.

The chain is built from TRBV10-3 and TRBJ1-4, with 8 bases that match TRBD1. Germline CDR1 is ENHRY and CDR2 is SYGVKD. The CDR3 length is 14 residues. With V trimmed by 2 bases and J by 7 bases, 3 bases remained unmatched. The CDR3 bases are TGTGCCATCAGTGAGCTGGACAGGGCTGAAAAACTGTTTTTT. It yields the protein CAISELDRAEKLFF.

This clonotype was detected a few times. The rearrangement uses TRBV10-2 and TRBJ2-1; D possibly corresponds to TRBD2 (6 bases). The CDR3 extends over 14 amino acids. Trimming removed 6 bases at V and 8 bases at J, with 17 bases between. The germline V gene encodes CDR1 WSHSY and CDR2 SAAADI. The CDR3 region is CASSLRLVWDEQFF. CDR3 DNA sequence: TGCGCCAGCAGCCTCAGACTAGTCTGGGATGAGCAGTTCTTC.

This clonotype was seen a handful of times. In DNA form, the CDR3 reads TGTGCCAGCAGGCGTGAGGGTAGCGGTGGCTACACCTTC. This sequence encodes CASRREGSGGYTF. The chain recombines TRBV28 with TRBJ1-2; D call uncertain. The CDR3 has 13 amino acids. The germline V and J ends were trimmed by 6 bases and 7 bases, with 15 bases remaining between them. Germline V gene data show CDR1 as MDHEN and CDR2 as SYDVKM.

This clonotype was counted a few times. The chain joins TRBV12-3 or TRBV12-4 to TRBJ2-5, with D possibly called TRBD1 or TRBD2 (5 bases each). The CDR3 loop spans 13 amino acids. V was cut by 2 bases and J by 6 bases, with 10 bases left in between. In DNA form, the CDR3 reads TGTGCCAGCAGTTTACGGGACGGACAGACCCAGTACTTC. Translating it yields CASSLRDGQTQYF.

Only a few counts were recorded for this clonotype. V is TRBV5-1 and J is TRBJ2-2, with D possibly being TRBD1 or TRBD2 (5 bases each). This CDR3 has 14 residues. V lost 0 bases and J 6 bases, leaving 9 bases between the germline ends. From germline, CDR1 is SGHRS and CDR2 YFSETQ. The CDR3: CASSLVRGAGELFF. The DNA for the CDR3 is TGCGCCAGCAGCTTGGTGAGGGGTGCCGGGGAGCTGTTTTTT.

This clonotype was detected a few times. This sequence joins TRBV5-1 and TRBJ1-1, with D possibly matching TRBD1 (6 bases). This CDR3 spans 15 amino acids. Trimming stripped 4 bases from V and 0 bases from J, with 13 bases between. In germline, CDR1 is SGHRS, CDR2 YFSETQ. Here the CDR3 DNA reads TGCGCCAGCAGCATTAGGACAGATATGAACACTGAAGCTTTCTTT. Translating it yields CASSIRTDMNTEAFF. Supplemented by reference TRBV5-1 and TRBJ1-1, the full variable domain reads KAGVTQTPRYLIKTRGQQVTLSCSPISGHRSVSWYQQTPGQGLQFLFEYFSETQRNKGNFPGRFSGRQFSNSRSEMNVSTLELGDSALYLCASSIRTDMNTEAFFGQGTRLTVV.

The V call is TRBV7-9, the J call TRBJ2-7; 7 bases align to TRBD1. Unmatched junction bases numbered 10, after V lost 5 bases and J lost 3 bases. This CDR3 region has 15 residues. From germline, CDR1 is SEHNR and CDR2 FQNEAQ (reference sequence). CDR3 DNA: TGTGCCAGCAGCCCCGATACAGGGGCCCTCTACGAGCAGTACTTC. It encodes CASSPDTGALYEQYF.

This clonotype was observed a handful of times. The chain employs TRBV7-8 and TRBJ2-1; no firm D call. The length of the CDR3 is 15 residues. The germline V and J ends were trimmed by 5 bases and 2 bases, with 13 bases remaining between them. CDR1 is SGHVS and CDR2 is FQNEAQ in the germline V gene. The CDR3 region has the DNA TGTGCCAGCAGCGTGAATACTGGACCCTACAATGAGCAGTTCTTC. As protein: CASSVNTGPYNEQFF.

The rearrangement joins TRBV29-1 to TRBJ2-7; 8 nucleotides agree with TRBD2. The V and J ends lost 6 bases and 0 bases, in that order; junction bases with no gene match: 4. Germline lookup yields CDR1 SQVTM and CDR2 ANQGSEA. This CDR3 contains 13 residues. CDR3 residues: CSVLSGTSYEQYF. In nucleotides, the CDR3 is TGCAGCGTCCTTAGCGGGACCTCCTACGAGCAGTACTTC.

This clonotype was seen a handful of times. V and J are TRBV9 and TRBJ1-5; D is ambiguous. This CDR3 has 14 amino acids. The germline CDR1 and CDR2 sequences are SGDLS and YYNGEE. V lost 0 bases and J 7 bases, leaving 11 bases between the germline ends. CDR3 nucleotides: TGTGCCAGCAGCGTAGTCCGTAGGGAACAGCCCCAGCATTTT. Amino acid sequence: CASSVVRREQPQHF.

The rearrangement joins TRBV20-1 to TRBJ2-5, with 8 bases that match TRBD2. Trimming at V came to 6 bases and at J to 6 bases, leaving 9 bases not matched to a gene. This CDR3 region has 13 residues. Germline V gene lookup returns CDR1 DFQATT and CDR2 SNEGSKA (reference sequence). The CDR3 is CSAPEAGEQTQYF. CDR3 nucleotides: TGCAGTGCCCCTGAAGCGGGGGAGCAGACCCAGTACTTC.

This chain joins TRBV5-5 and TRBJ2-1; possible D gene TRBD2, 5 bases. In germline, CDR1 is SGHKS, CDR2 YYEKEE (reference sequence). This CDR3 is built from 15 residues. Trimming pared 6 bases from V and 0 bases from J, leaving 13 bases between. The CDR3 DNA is TGTGCCAGCACCCTCGGACTGAGCTCCTACAATGAGCAGTTCTTC. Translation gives CASTLGLSSYNEQFF.

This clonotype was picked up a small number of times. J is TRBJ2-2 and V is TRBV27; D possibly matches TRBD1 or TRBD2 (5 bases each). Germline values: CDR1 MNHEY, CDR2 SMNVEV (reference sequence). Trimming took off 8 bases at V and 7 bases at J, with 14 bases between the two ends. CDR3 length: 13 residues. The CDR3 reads CASGLGDGGELFF. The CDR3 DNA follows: TGTGCCAGCGGTCTAGGGGACGGCGGGGAGCTGTTTTTT.

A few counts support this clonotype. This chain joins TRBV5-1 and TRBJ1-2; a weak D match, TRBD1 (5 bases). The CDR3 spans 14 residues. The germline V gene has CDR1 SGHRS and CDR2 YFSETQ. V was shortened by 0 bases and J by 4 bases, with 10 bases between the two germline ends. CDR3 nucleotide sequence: TGCGCCAGCAGCTTGGATGACAGACCCTATGGCTACACCTTC. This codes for CASSLDDRPYGYTF.

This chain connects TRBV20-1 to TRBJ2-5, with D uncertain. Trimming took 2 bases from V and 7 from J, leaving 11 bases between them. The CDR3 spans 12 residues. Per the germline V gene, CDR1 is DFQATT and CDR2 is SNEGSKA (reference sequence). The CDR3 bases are TGCAGTGCTAGATCCGCCGGTTGGACCCAGTACTTC. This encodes CSARSAGWTQYF.

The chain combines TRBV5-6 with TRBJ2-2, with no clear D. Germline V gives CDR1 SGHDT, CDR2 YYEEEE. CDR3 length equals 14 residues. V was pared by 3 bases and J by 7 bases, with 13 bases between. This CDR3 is CASSSGLPCGELFF. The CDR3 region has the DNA TGTGCCAGCAGCTCCGGGCTCCCCTGCGGGGAGCTGTTTTTT.

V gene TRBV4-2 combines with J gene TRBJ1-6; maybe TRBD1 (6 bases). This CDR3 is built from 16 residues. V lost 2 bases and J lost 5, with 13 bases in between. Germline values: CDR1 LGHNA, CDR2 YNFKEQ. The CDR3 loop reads CASSQTQGVDNSPLHF. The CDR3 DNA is TGTGCCAGCAGCCAAACACAGGGCGTGGATAATTCACCCCTCCACTTT.

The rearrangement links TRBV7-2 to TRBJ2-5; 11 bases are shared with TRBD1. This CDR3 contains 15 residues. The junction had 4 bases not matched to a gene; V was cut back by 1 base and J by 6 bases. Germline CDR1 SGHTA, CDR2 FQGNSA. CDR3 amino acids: CASSLVGTGGKTQYF. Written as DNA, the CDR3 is TGTGCCAGCAGCTTAGTTGGGACAGGGGGAAAGACCCAGTACTTC. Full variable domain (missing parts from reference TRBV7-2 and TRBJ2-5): GAGVSQSPSNKVTEKGKDVELRCDPISGHTALYWYRQSLGQGLEFLIYFQGNSAPDKSGLPSDRFSAERTGGSVSTLTIQRTQQEDSAVYLCASSLVGTGGKTQYFGPGTRLLVL.

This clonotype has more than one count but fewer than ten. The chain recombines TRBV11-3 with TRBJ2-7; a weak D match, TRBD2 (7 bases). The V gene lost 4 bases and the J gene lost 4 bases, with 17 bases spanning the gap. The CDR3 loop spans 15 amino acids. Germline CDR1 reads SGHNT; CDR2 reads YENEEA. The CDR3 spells CASSSLTGGRYEQYF. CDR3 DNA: TGTGCCAGCAGCTCGTTAACGGGGGGCAGATACGAGCAGTACTTC.

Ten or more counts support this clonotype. CDR3 protein: CSANRGIETQYF. CDR3 nucleotide sequence: TGCAGCGCCAACAGGGGGATAGAGACCCAGTACTTC. The V and J genes are TRBV29-1 and TRBJ2-5, with 8 bases that match TRBD1. The CDR3 runs to 12 residues. Germline loops: CDR1 SQVTM, CDR2 ANQGSEA. Germline trimming cut 7 bases from V and 4 bases from J; bases unmatched to any gene: 5.